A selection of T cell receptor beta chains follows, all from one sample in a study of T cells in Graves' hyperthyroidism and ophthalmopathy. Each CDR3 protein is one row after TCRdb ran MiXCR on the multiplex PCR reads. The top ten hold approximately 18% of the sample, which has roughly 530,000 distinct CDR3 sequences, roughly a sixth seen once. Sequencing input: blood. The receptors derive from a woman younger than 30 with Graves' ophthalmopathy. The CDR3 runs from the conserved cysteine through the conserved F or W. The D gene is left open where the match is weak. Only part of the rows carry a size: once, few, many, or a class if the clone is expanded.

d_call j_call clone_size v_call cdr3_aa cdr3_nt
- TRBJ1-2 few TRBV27 CATSPLKDRPYNYGYTF TGTGCCACCTCACCGTTAAAAGACAGGCCCTATAACTATGGCTACACCTTC
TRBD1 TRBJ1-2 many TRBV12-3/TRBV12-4 CASGRTGPYGYTF TGTGCCAGCGGGAGGACAGGACCTTATGGCTACACCTTC
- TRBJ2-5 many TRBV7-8 CASSPVQNQETQYF TGTGCCAGCAGCCCCGTGCAGAACCAAGAGACCCAGTACTTC
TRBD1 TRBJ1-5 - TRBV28 CASSQGQRPNQPQHF TGTGCCAGCAGCCAGGGACAGCGACCTAATCAGCCCCAGCATTTT
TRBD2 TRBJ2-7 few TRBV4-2 CASTGTSGRSPSYEQYF TGTGCCAGCACCGGGACTAGCGGGCGTTCGCCCTCCTACGAGCAGTACTTC
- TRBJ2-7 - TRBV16 CASSQSEGASTYEQYF TGTGCCAGCAGCCAATCGGAGGGGGCATCCACCTACGAGCAGTACTTC
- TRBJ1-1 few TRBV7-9 CASSYPRQTGGTEAFF TGTGCCAGCAGCTACCCCCGACAGACCGGGGGTACTGAAGCTTTCTTT
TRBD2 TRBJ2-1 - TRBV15 CATSSPIIGGGAHNEQFF TGTGCCACCAGCAGTCCCATTATCGGGGGGGGCGCCCACAATGAGCAGTTCTTC
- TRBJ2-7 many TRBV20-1 CSARRKRELYEQYF TGCAGTGCTAGAAGGAAGCGCGAACTCTACGAGCAGTACTTC
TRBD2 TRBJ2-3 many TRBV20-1 CSARGSGGSTDTQYF TGCAGTGCTAGGGGTAGCGGGGGGAGCACAGATACGCAGTATTTT
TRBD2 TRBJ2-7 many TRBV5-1 CASSLAGLAGDEQYF TGCGCCAGCAGCTTGGCCGGGCTAGCGGGGGACGAGCAGTACTTC
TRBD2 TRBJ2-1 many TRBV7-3 CASSSRTSGRSSYNEQFF TGTGCCAGCAGCTCCAGGACTAGCGGGAGGAGCTCCTACAATGAGCAGTTCTTC
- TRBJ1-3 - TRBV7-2 CASSLRTSLAGNTIYF TGTGCCAGCAGCTTAAGGACATCCCTCGCTGGAAACACCATATATTTT
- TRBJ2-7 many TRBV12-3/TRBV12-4 CASRLSRDFYEQYF TGTGCCAGCAGACTGTCCCGGGACTTTTACGAGCAGTACTTC
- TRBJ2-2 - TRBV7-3 CASSFSSAVVTGELFF TGTGCCAGCAGCTTCTCCTCAGCGGTGGTGACCGGGGAGCTGTTTTTT
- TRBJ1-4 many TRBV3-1 CASSQGQVNEKLFF TGTGCCAGCAGCCAAGGCCAGGTTAATGAAAAACTGTTTTTT
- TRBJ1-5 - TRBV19 CASSPEGGRHIVNQPQHF TGTGCCAGTAGTCCAGAGGGAGGGCGGCATATTGTCAATCAGCCCCAGCATTTT
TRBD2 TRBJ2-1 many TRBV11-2 CASTAGEGYNEQFF TGTGCCAGCACCGCGGGGGAGGGATACAATGAGCAGTTCTTC
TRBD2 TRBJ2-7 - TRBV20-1 CSAREDGSGRDEQYF TGCAGTGCTAGAGAAGATGGTAGCGGGAGAGACGAGCAGTACTTC
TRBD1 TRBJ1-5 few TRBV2 CASSVHWGEDRVGYQPQHF TGTGCCAGCAGTGTCCACTGGGGCGAGGACAGGGTAGGATATCAGCCCCAGCATTTT
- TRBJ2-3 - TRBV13 CASSQQGLRSDTQYF TGTGCCAGCAGCCAACAGGGACTTCGTTCGGATACGCAGTATTTT
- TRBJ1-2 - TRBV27 CASSLSYPNYGYTF TGTGCCAGCAGTTTATCGTACCCCAACTATGGCTACACCTTC
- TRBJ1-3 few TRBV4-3 CASSQGGPGISGNTIYF TGCGCCAGCAGCCAAGGGGGGCCCGGAATCTCTGGAAACACCATATATTTT
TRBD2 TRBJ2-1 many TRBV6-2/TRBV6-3 CASSYPSLAGDYNEQFF TGTGCCAGCAGTTACCCTTCACTAGCGGGAGACTACAATGAGCAGTTCTTC
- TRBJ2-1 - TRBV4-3 CASSQHSGTGSYNEQSF TGCGCCAGCAGCCAACACTCCGGGACGGGCTCCTACAATGAGCAGTCCTTC
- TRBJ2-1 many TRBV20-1 CSAPPPGLGASEQFF TGCAGTGCTCCCCCACCGGGTCTAGGGGCCAGTGAGCAGTTCTTC
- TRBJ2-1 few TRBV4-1 CASSRGGGSSYNEQFF TGCGCCAGCAGCAGGGGTGGGGGGAGCTCCTACAATGAGCAGTTCTTC
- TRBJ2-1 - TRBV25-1 CASRGYGGYNEQFF TGTGCCAGCAGGGGATATGGGGGCTACAATGAGCAGTTCTTC
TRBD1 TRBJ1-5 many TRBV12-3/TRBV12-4 CASSDPTGWRNQPQHF TGTGCCAGCAGCGACCCGACAGGGTGGCGCAATCAGCCCCAGCATTTT
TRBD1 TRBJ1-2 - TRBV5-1 CASSTGAAYAEHGYTF TGCGCCAGCAGCACAGGGGCCGCCTATGCTGAGCATGGCTACACCTTC
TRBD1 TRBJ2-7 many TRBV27 CASSLSGQGIYEQYF TGTGCCAGCAGTTTATCGGGACAGGGAATCTACGAGCAGTACTTC
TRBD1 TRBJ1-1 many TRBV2 CASVRDSNTEAFF TGTGCCAGCGTCCGGGACAGCAACACTGAAGCTTTCTTT
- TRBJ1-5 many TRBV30 CAWSAGAPNQPQHF TGTGCCTGGAGCGCAGGGGCTCCCAATCAGCCCCAGCATTTT
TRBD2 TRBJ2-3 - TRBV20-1 CSASLRLAGYSTDTQYF TGCAGTGCTTCCCTCAGACTAGCGGGATACTCCACAGATACGCAGTATTTT
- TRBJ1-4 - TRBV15 CATSGRVNNEKLFF TGTGCCACCAGCGGAAGGGTAAATAATGAAAAACTGTTTTTT
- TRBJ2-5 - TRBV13 CASSPAGVFRETQYF TGTGCCAGCAGCCCCGCCGGGGTATTCAGGGAGACCCAGTACTTC
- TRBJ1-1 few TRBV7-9 CASSSPGGPIREAFF TGTGCCAGCAGCTCGCCCGGCGGTCCTATCCGTGAAGCTTTCTTT
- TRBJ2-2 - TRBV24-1 CATSDLARGADPGELFF TGTGCCACCAGTGATCTCGCCCGGGGGGCTGACCCCGGGGAGCTGTTTTTT
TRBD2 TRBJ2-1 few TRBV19 CASSIHSRGRGWINNEQFF TGTGCCAGTAGTATTCATTCCCGAGGGAGGGGTTGGATTAACAATGAGCAGTTCTTC
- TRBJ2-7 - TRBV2 CASSYDRIYEQYF TGTGCCAGCAGTTACGACAGGATCTACGAGCAGTACTTC
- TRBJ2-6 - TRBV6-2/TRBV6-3 CASTNGHSGANVLTF TGTGCCAGCACCAATGGGCACTCTGGGGCCAACGTCCTGACTTTC
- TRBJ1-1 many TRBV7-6 CASSLSSQGGNTEAFF TGTGCCAGCAGCTTAAGTTCGCAGGGTGGGAACACTGAAGCTTTCTTT
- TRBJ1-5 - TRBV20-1 CSASERAWYNQPQHF TGCAGTGCTAGCGAAAGGGCCTGGTACAATCAGCCCCAGCATTTT
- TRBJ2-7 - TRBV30 CAWSVGGNDEQYF TGTGCCTGGAGTGTAGGCGGGAACGACGAGCAGTACTTC
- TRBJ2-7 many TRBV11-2 CASSLESGRHEQYF TGTGCCAGCAGCTTAGAATCAGGGAGGCACGAGCAGTACTTC
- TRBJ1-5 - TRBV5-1 CASSPTGDTYQPQHF TGCGCCAGCAGCCCAACCGGGGACACCTATCAGCCCCAGCATTTT
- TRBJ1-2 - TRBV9 CASSGRYGYTF TGTGCCAGCAGCGGAAGATATGGCTACACCTTC
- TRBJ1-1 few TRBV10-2 CASSPLARGLMYTEAFF TGCGCCAGCAGCCCCCTGGCCAGGGGATTGATGTACACTGAAGCTTTCTTT
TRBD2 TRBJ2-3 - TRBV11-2 CASSSTRTSGITSTDTQYF TGTGCCAGCAGCTCTACCCGGACTAGCGGGATAACTAGCACAGATACGCAGTATTTT
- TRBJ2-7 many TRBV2 CALSGAGYEQYF TGTGCCTTGTCGGGGGCCGGCTACGAGCAGTACTTC
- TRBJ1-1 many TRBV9 CASSVTGSTEAFF TGTGCCAGCAGCGTTACAGGGTCCACTGAAGCTTTCTTT
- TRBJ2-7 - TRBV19 CASSMASGDEQYF TGTGCCAGTAGTATGGCTTCCGGGGACGAGCAGTACTTC
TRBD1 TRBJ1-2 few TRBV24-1 CATSDFDRGTHGYTF TGTGCCACCAGTGATTTCGACAGGGGAACGCATGGCTACACCTTC
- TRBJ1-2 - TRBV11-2 CASSLGGQDGYTF TGTGCCAGCAGCCTCGGGGGGCAGGATGGCTACACCTTC
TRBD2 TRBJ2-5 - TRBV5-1 CASSSEGPVAGAQETQYF TGCGCCAGCAGCTCCGAGGGTCCGGTAGCGGGGGCTCAAGAGACCCAGTACTTC
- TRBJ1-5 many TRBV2 CASSDWGAEQPQHF TGTGCCAGCAGTGATTGGGGGGCGGAACAGCCCCAGCATTTT
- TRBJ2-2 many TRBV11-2 CASSLGLGNTGELFF TGTGCCAGCAGCTTGGGACTGGGGAACACCGGGGAGCTGTTTTTT
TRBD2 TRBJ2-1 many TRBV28 CASSLIAGVGNEQFF TGTGCCAGCAGTCTTATAGCGGGAGTAGGCAATGAGCAGTTCTTC
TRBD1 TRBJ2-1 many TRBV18 CASSPPGQGFNEQFF TGTGCCAGCTCACCACCGGGACAGGGGTTCAATGAGCAGTTCTTC
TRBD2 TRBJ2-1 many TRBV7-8 CASSSQTSMNEQFF TGTGCCAGCAGCTCCCAGACTAGCATGAATGAGCAGTTCTTC